The 21 T cell receptor beta chains presented below share a single source sample, sequenced in a study of CD8+ T cells in alopecia areata. Following RNA extraction, reverse transcription yielded cDNA that acted as the sequencing template. Clones were read by immunoSEQ multiplex PCR, and TCRdb kept only the in-frame ones, dropping some. Recorded here are around 20,000 clones, none singletons. Cell sorting was performed on pooled cutaneous lymph node cells with CD4, CD8alpha, NKG2D, NKG2ACE and other markers. The sequenced sample consisted of CD8+ T cells sorted from a lymph node. Every receptor here comes from a C3H/HeJ mouse with alopecia areata. The mice in this strain carry MHC haplotype H2-k.

There are many counts of this clone. The protein recorded in TCRdb does not match the translated DNA at residue 12; the protein presented here comes from translating the DNA. Gene names denote mouse genes. The CDR3 end lies 3 residues beyond the end of the read and is filled in from the germline J gene. V gene TRBV1 combines with J gene TRBJ1-6, with 8 nucleotides matching TRBD1. TRBJ1-6 is an ORF, and what it does is uncertain. The V gene's germline CDR1 is NSQYPW and CDR2 LRSPGD (reference sequence). The length of the CDR3 is 15 residues. With 3 bases clipped from V and 5 bases from J, the junction kept 3 bases outside the gene matches. Incomplete CDR3 DNA: TGCACCTGCAGTGCCCCGACAGGGGATAATTCGCCC. Protein: CTCSAPTGDNSP. The full CDR3 sequence reads CTCSAPTGDNSPLYF.

This clone was recorded many times. The TCRdb protein fails to match the DNA translation at residue 13; the protein reported here was translated from the DNA. Each gene name is a mouse one. The read gets to within 3 residues of the CDR3 end, and the germline J gene fills in the rest. The chain carries TRBV13-3 and TRBJ1-3; 9 bases map to TRBD1. With V trimmed by 5 bases and J by 0 bases, 6 bases remained unmatched. CDR1 NNHDY and CDR2 SYVADS come from the germline V gene. The CDR3 consists of 16 residues. The CDR3 loop is CASRTGGLYSGNTLYF. The CDR3 DNA, read in part, is TGTGCCAGCAGAACAGGGGGCCTTTATTCTGGAAATACG.

In this sample, this clone turned up many times. The listed genes are named as in mouse. The CDR3 loop reads CASSLRQGLYEQYF. Incomplete CDR3 DNA: TGTGCCAGCAGTTTACGGCAGGGCCTTTAT. The rearrangement links TRBV14 to TRBJ2-7, with D tentatively TRBD1 (5 bases). The sequence runs out 4 residues before the end of the CDR3; the remainder is reconstructed from the germline J gene. The CDR3 has 14 residues. CDR1 is SGHDT, CDR2 FRDEAV, per germline.

This clone was found a few times. Gene names are the mouse ones. The read is 4 residues too short to cover the CDR3 end, so that end is filled in from the germline J gene. V is TRBV14 and J is TRBJ2-1; 10 bases match TRBD2. Germline assignment: CDR1 SGHDT and CDR2 FRDEAV. Germline trimming cut 4 bases from V and 1 base from J; bases unmatched to any gene: 5. CDR3 length: 16 residues. The CDR3 DNA, read in part, is TGTGCCAGCAGTCCCGACTGGGGGGACAACTATGCT. As protein: CASSPDWGDNYA. The whole CDR3 sequence reads CASSPDWGDNYAEQFF. Complete variable domain (other parts from reference TRBV14 and TRBJ2-1): EAGVTQSPRYAVLQEGQAVSFWCDPISGHDTLYWYQQPRDQGPQLLVYFRDEAVIDNSQLPSDRFSAVRPKGTNSTLKIQSAKQGDTATYLCASSPDWGDNYAEQFFGPGTRLTVL.

This clone was detected a few times. The gene names given are mouse names. Coverage ceases 4 residues before the CDR3 finishes, and the germline J gene fills in the end. The chain has TRBV19 and TRBJ2-4, with TRBD2 identical over 10 bases. Germline V gene data show CDR1 as FNHDT and CDR2 as SITEND (reference sequence). V lost 1 base and J lost 0; bases outside the gene matches: 2. The CDR3 runs 16 residues. The sequenced part of the CDR3 DNA is TGTGCCAGCAGTATAAACTGGGGGGGGAGTCAAAAC. It translates to CASSINWGGSQN. The whole CDR3 reads CASSINWGGSQNTLYF.

This clone was observed a handful of times. The TCRdb protein and the DNA translation do not line up at residue 12; the protein shown here was made by translating the DNA. Any gene name here is a mouse gene name. Coverage ceases 3 residues before the CDR3 finishes, and the germline J gene fills in the end. The rearrangement uses TRBV13-3 and TRBJ1-6; 7 bases line up with TRBD1. TRBJ1-6 is treated as an ORF (open reading frame) with a function not yet certain. The CDR3 is 15 residues long. Trimming cost V 5 bases and J 3 bases; bases outside gene matches: 5. Germline values: CDR1 NNHDY, CDR2 SYVADS. The part of the CDR3 DNA that was read is TGTGCCAGCAGGGCCGGGACAGACTATAATTCGCCC. Translation: CASRAGTDYNSP. The complete CDR3 sequence is CASRAGTDYNSPLYF.

By sample fraction, this clone is medium-sized. Germline and genes here are mouse. The sequenced fragment ends 4 residues before the CDR3 boundary, so the rest is inferred from the germline J gene. The chain uses TRBV13-3 and TRBJ1-2, with D maybe TRBD1 (6 bases). CDR1 and CDR2 (germline): NNHDY, SYVADS. The CDR3 contains 11 residues. The CDR3 is CASSVRGDYTF. CDR3 DNA (partial): TGTGCCAGCAGTGTCAGGGGC.

The sample holds many counts of this clone. Gene labels here are mouse ones. Read data end 4 residues before the CDR3 end; the end is taken from the germline J gene. This sequence joins TRBV19 and TRBJ2-1; a weak D match, TRBD1 (6 bases). The CDR3 is 14 residues long. The V gene's germline CDR1 is FNHDT and CDR2 SITEND (reference sequence). Between the trimmed V and J ends, which lost 4 bases and 0 bases, there was a span of 8 bases. CDR3 DNA (partial): TGTGCCAGCAGTCAGGGGAATAACTATGCT. It specifies CASSQGNNYA. The CDR3 in full is CASSQGNNYAEQFF.

This clone turned up a few times. Gene names follow the mouse nomenclature. The read finishes 4 residues shy of the CDR3 end, and the germline J gene is used to complete it. The V call is TRBV13-2, the J call TRBJ1-1, with 10 bases fitting TRBD1. This CDR3 comprises 15 residues. Germline loops: CDR1 NNHNN, CDR2 SYGAGS (reference sequence). Trimming took 1 base from V and 3 from J; bases not matched to a gene: 3. The CDR3 reads CASGDWGTGDTEVFF. Incomplete CDR3 DNA: TGTGCCAGCGGTGATTGGGGGACAGGGGACACA.

Note on this clone: The gene names given are mouse names. The CDR3 end is not reached by the read, which stops 4 residues before it; the germline J gene fills it in. V and J are TRBV14 and TRBJ2-5; 10 nucleotides agree with TRBD1. The CDR3 sequence is 14 residues long. The germline V gene has CDR1 SGHDT and CDR2 FRDEAV. The CDR3 DNA, read in part, is TGTGCCAGCAGTTTTGGGACAGGGGAAGAC. Its translation is CASSFGTGED. The complete CDR3 reads CASSFGTGEDTQYF.

Note on this clone: The genes are named according to mouse. The CDR3 extends 4 residues past the end of the read, so its final part is completed from the germline J gene. V is TRBV29 and J is TRBJ1-1, with D unclear. Germline V gene data show CDR1 as MSHET and CDR2 as SYDVDS. The CDR3 runs to 12 residues. The sequenced part of the CDR3 DNA is TGTGCTAGCAGTCCCACGACATCA. This encodes CASSPTTS. The complete CDR3 reads CASSPTTSEVFF. Based on the CDR3 plus reference TRBV29 and TRBJ1-1, the full variable domain is DMKVTQMPRYLIKRMGENVLLECGQDMSHETMYWYRQDPGLGLQLIYISYDVDSNSEGDIPKGYRVSRKKREHFSLILDSAKTNQTSVYFCASSPTTSEVFFGKGTRLTVV.

Ten or more counts support this clone. The gene names given are mouse names. The observed sequence ends 4 residues before the CDR3 terminus, with the missing tail filled in from the germline J gene. The rearrangement joins TRBV1 to TRBJ2-1; 7 bases are shared with TRBD1. The CDR3 contains 14 residues. Germline V CDR1 and CDR2: NSQYPW, LRSPGD (reference sequence). Trimming cost V 4 bases and J 3 bases; bases outside gene matches: 3. The chain's CDR3 is CTCSGDRRYAEQFF. The sequenced part of the CDR3 DNA is TGCACCTGCAGTGGGGACAGACGCTATGCT.

A few counts support this clone. The protein in this entry is translated from the DNA; at residue 12 it differs from the protein listed in TCRdb. Germline and genes here are mouse. This CDR3 reads CASSRGDRGGNTLYF. The sequenced part of the CDR3 DNA is TGTGCTAGCAGTAGAGGGGACAGGGGTGGAAATACG. V gene TRBV17 combines with J gene TRBJ1-3; 10 nucleotides agree with TRBD1. The read falls 3 residues short of the CDR3 end, and the missing part is taken from the germline J gene. This CDR3 has 15 residues. V lost 1 base and J lost 3; bases outside the gene matches: 0. Germline-derived CDR1 and CDR2 are MNHDT and YYDKIL.

In its sample, this clone ranks as medium-sized. Each gene name is a mouse one. The CDR3 loop is CASSDRGGAYEQYF. Partial CDR3 DNA: TGTGCCAGCAGTGATAGGGGGGGCGCCTAT. The chain links TRBV13-3 to TRBJ2-7; 8 bases align to TRBD2. The CDR3 end lies 4 residues beyond the end of the read and is filled in from the germline J gene. The CDR3 loop spans 14 amino acids. V dropped 1 base and J dropped 2; count of bases not matched to a gene: 2. Germline CDR1 reads NNHDY; CDR2 reads SYVADS.

About this clone itself: Gene names follow the mouse nomenclature. The read finishes 4 residues shy of the CDR3 end, and the germline J gene is used to complete it. The chain uses TRBV13-1 and TRBJ2-5; TRBD1 is a possible D gene (5 bases). V lost 4 bases and J 2 bases, leaving 17 bases between the germline ends. Germline V lookup: CDR1 NSHNY, CDR2 SYGAGN. The CDR3 totals 16 residues. Incomplete CDR3 DNA: TGTGCCAGCAGTCCAACAGGTTCCAAGAGCCAAGAC. Protein product: CASSPTGSKSQD. The whole CDR3 sequence reads CASSPTGSKSQDTQYF.

Points on this clone: The gene symbols are mouse symbols. The read ends 4 residues early relative to the CDR3; the germline J gene fills the gap. The rearrangement links TRBV13-1 to TRBJ2-3, with 7 bases that match TRBD2. This CDR3 spans 14 amino acids. The germline CDR1 and CDR2 sequences are NSHNY and SYGAGN. With 2 bases clipped from V and 0 bases from J, the junction kept 0 bases outside the gene matches. CDR3: CASSELGSAETLYF. The DNA read from the CDR3 is TGTGCCAGCAGTGAACTGGGGAGTGCAGAA.

Only a few counts were recorded for this clone. These gene names are mouse names. The read gets to within 4 residues of the CDR3 end, and the germline J gene fills in the rest. The chain carries TRBV19 and TRBJ1-4; TRBD1 is a possible D gene (6 bases). Trimming took 4 bases from V and 2 from J, leaving 9 bases between them. Germline V gene data show CDR1 as FNHDT and CDR2 as SITEND (reference sequence). The CDR3 is 14 residues long. Partial CDR3 DNA: TGTGCCAGCAGTTGGGGGGCCTCCAACGAA. This encodes CASSWGASNE. The entire CDR3 sequence reads CASSWGASNERLFF.

This clone is termed medium-sized. The genes and germline here are from mouse. The CDR3 is cut off 4 residues early in the read; its end comes from the germline J gene. The V call is TRBV14, the J call TRBJ2-5; 9 bases fit TRBD1. The CDR3 totals 14 residues. Per the germline V gene, CDR1 is SGHDT and CDR2 is FRDEAV. The CDR3 is CASRRTGARDTQYF. The sequenced part of the CDR3 DNA is TGTGCCAGCAGGAGGACAGGGGCGAGAGAC.

About this clone itself: The genes and germline here are from mouse. The DNA read from the CDR3 is TGCACCTGCAGTGCAGATCCAGCAGGGAACAACGAA. Translated, it gives CTCSADPAGNNE. The whole CDR3 region reads CTCSADPAGNNERLFF. The V call is TRBV1, the J call TRBJ1-4; tentative D call: TRBD1 (5 bases). The DNA ends 4 residues before the CDR3 does, and the rest of the CDR3 is filled in from the germline J gene. The V and J ends lost 0 bases and 4 bases respectively, with 12 bases between them. This CDR3 contains 16 residues. Germline V gene data show CDR1 as NSQYPW and CDR2 as LRSPGD (reference sequence).

This clone turned up a few times. Each gene name is a mouse one. The CDR3 is cut off 4 residues early in the read; its end comes from the germline J gene. This sequence joins TRBV13-3 and TRBJ2-1; TRBD2 matches 9 bases. Per germline, CDR1 NNHDY and CDR2 SYVADS. Trimming cost V 5 bases and J 3 bases; bases outside gene matches: 6. The CDR3 is 15 residues long. The CDR3 bases that were read are TGTGCCAGCAGCGGGCTGGGGGGGGTCTATGCT. Residues: CASSGLGGVYA. The CDR3 as a whole reads CASSGLGGVYAEQFF.

The sample holds many counts of this clone. Gene names denote mouse genes. With the read ending 4 residues before the CDR3 end, the germline J gene is used to fill in that end. This chain connects TRBV12-1 to TRBJ1-2, with TRBD1 as a possible D gene (6 bases). CDR1 SGHSN and CDR2 HYEKVE come from the germline V gene. V lost 4 bases and J 2 bases, leaving 7 bases between the germline ends. CDR3 length: 12 amino acids. The DNA read from the CDR3 is TGTGCCAGCTCGGGACATAACTCC. Residues: CASSGHNS. The whole CDR3 region reads CASSGHNSDYTF.